The 5 T cell receptor beta chains presented below share a single source sample, sequenced in a study of blood T cell repertoires in COVID-19. This table comes from immunoSEQ multiplex PCR, and its TCRdb copy is limited to in-frame clones, with some not included. The sample gives around 250,000 clones, about 91% of which show up once; 4% to 5% is in the top ten. The specimen was peripheral blood. These TCRs come from a woman in her forties who had recovered from COVID-19.

The chain has TRBV27 and TRBJ2-7; maybe TRBD2 (5 bases). V was shortened by 8 bases and J by 2 bases, with 13 bases between the two germline ends. Germline V gene lookup returns CDR1 MNHEY and CDR2 SMNVEV (reference sequence). This CDR3 is built from 13 residues. Written as DNA, the CDR3 is TGTGCCAGCTCCCGAGACGGGGCCTACGAGCAGTACTTC. This codes for CASSRDGAYEQYF.

The chain uses TRBV7-9 and TRBJ2-1, with 10 bases identical to TRBD2. With 3 bases clipped from V and 4 bases from J, the junction kept 3 bases outside the gene matches. CDR1 SEHNR and CDR2 FQNEAQ come from the germline V gene (reference sequence). This CDR3 has 15 residues. CDR3 protein: CASSFASGRYNEQFF. CDR3 sequence (DNA): TGTGCCAGCAGCTTCGCTAGCGGGAGATACAATGAGCAGTTCTTC.

The V gene is TRBV2, the J gene TRBJ2-3, with 7 bases aligning to TRBD2. J was trimmed by 6 bases and V by 4 bases; bases with no gene match: 13. The CDR3 length is 16 residues. Germline V gene lookup returns CDR1 SNHLY and CDR2 FYNNEI. CDR3 sequence (DNA): TGTGCCAGCAGTGTTTCGCCCGGGACTATAGCTGATACGCAGTATTTT. Its translation: CASSVSPGTIADTQYF.

The rearrangement joins TRBV18 to TRBJ1-1; D is unclear. The CDR3 consists of 15 residues. With 4 bases removed from V and 1 base from J, the gap between germline ends came to 13 bases. CDR1 and CDR2 from the germline V gene are KGHSH and LQKENI. The CDR3 spells CASSRAALRNTEAFF. CDR3 DNA: TGTGCCAGCTCACGAGCGGCGTTGAGGAACACTGAAGCTTTCTTT.

This clone was seen just once. The chain recombines TRBV19 with TRBJ1-5; D perhaps matches TRBD1 (5 bases). Germline CDR1 and CDR2: LNHDA and SQIVND (reference sequence). This CDR3 region has 13 residues. Trimming took off 10 bases at V and 5 bases at J, with 15 bases between the two ends. CDR3 amino acids: CATTVAEYQPQHF. The CDR3 nucleotides read TGTGCCACGACAGTCGCGGAATATCAGCCCCAGCATTTT. The whole variable domain, remainder taken from reference TRBV19 and TRBJ1-5, is DGGITQSPKYLFRKEGQNVTLSCEQNLNHDAMYWYRQDPGQGLRLIYYSQIVNDFQKGDIAEGYSVSREKKESFPLTVTSAQKNPTAFYLCATTVAEYQPQHFGDGTRLSIL.